Shown below are 25 T cell receptor beta chains from a single sample sequenced in a study of blood T cells in healthy people across ages. Next came a second PCR, run for about 7 to 11 cycles, which used a sample-barcoded 5' primer along with a J-beta primer mix. TCRdb used MiXCR to reprocess the 5' RACE reads, holding one entry per CDR3 protein. The table lists about 1.8 million distinct CDR3 sequences, around half of them singletons. Sequencing used blood. Receptors were obtained from a woman in her 40s in good health.

The chain employs TRBV4-3 and TRBJ1-5, with no clear D. Trimming pared 0 bases from V and 2 bases from J, leaving 8 bases between. The CDR3 runs 15 residues. Germline CDR1 reads LGHNA; CDR2 reads YSLEER. The DNA of the CDR3 is TGCGCCAGCAGCCAAGAATTGGCCCGCAATCAGCCCCAGCATTTT. It codes for CASSQELARNQPQHF.

Concerning this clonotype: One end of the junction is discordant with germline, which a read error may explain. This chain connects TRBV7-2 to TRBJ1-2; D gene uncertain. Germline V lookup: CDR1 SGHTA, CDR2 FQGNSA. CDR3 length: 16 residues. The CDR3 nucleotides read TGTGCCTGCAGCCAGCAGCGCACCCGAAGGAGATATGGCTACACCTTC. This gives the protein CACSQQRTRRRYGYTF.

This clonotype was seen more than once but under ten times. The chain is built from TRBV20-1 and TRBJ2-7, with 8 bases matching TRBD1. The J call is doubtful: the DNA matches TRBJ2-4 better. Germline V lookup: CDR1 DFQATT, CDR2 SNEGSKA (reference sequence). The CDR3 length is 15 residues. CDR3 sequence (DNA): TGCAGGGGGCAAGGCAGGGGGCTTCAAAGAAACATTCAGTACTTC. Translation: CRGQGRGLQRNIQYF.

The rearrangement uses TRBV25-1 and TRBJ2-4, with D unclear. V was clipped by 4 bases and J by 5 bases, with 12 bases between them. The CDR3 spans 14 residues. Germline CDR1 MGHDK, CDR2 SYGVNS. CDR3 in DNA: TGTGCCAGCAGTGGTTTCGGGCCGGAAAACATTCAGTACTTC. This codes for CASSGFGPENIQYF.

The rearrangement joins TRBV5-1 to TRBJ2-5; D is uncertain. TRBJ2-7 explains the end of the DNA better; the J call may be wrong. This CDR3 comprises 15 residues. CDR1 SGHRS and CDR2 YFSETQ come from the germline V gene. CDR3 nucleotides: TGCGCCAGCAGCTTGATCGTTACAGATCCTAGCGAGCAGTACTTC. Translating it yields CASSLIVTDPSEQYF.

The gene calls are TRBV15 and TRBJ2-5; D remains unclear. Germline loops: CDR1 LNHNV, CDR2 YYDKDF (reference sequence). V was pared by 4 bases and J by 1 base, with 7 bases between. This CDR3 contains 13 residues. The CDR3 spells CATSTGPQETQYF. DNA of the CDR3: TGTGCCACCAGCACGGGTCCCCAAGAGACCCAGTACTTC.

This clonotype occurred a few times. The rearrangement links TRBV7-2 to TRBJ2-7, with D possibly being TRBD1 or TRBD2 (6 bases each). This CDR3 has 14 amino acids. Deletions cut 4 bases from V and 2 bases from J, with 12 bases between. Germline CDR1 and CDR2: SGHTA and FQGNSA. In nucleotides, the CDR3 is TGTGCCAGCAGCTCACAGGGAGGCGCCTACGAGCAGTACTTC. This translates into CASSSQGGAYEQYF.

The rearrangement joins TRBV20-1 to TRBJ2-5; D gene unclear. The V gene's germline CDR1 is DFQATT and CDR2 SNEGSKA (reference sequence). The CDR3 contains 13 residues. V lost 1 base, J lost 6 bases, and 12 bases lay in between. CDR3 region: CSARGQALKTQYF. The CDR3 bases are TGCAGTGCTAGAGGGCAGGCCCTGAAGACCCAGTACTTC.

Comment on this clonotype: The DNA is left out, because the CDR3 cannot be placed on it with certainty; the CDR3 is given as TCRdb lists it. This rearrangement joins TRBV21-1 to TRBJ2-1; the table's D call of TRBD1 was not tested on the DNA. TRBV21-1 is assigned pseudogene status. The CDR3 is 17 residues long, counting both termini. CDR3 sequence: CASSKVGRGTTYNEQYF.

The CDR3 DNA reads as TGTGCCAGCAGCTTGGTTGTGGACTTATCGGGGGAGACCCAGTACTTC. This codes for CASSLVVDLSGETQYF. The V gene is TRBV5-5, the J gene TRBJ2-5; possible D gene TRBD2, 5 bases. This CDR3 is 16 amino acids long. Looked up from germline, CDR1 is SGHKS and CDR2 is YYEKEE (reference sequence). With 0 bases removed from V and 5 bases from J, the gap between germline ends came to 17 bases.

This chain joins TRBV27 and TRBJ1-2; D possibly corresponds to TRBD1 (5 bases). CDR3 length: 11 amino acids. Trimming removed 10 bases at V and 6 bases at J, with 12 bases between. Germline assignment: CDR1 MNHEY and CDR2 SMNVEV (reference sequence). Here the CDR3 reads CATGRGHGYTF. The DNA of the CDR3 is TGTGCCACCGGTAGGGGACATGGCTACACCTTC.

This clonotype has more than one count but fewer than ten. The chain combines TRBV3-1 with TRBJ2-4; D is unresolved. The J call may be wrong; the DNA end is better matched by TRBJ2-7. The CDR3 extends over 13 amino acids. In germline, CDR1 is LGHDT, CDR2 YNNKEL (reference sequence). The CDR3 nucleotides are TGTGCCAGCAGCCAAGTTCCGGTCTACGAGCAGTACTTC. Its translation: CASSQVPVYEQYF.

In this sample, this clonotype turned up a few times. V and J are TRBV6-5 and TRBJ2-1; TRBD1 might be the D (5 bases). The V gene's germline CDR1 is MNHEY and CDR2 SVGAGI. Trimming removed 0 bases from V and 6 bases from J, with 15 bases in between. The CDR3 covers 16 residues. The CDR3, as DNA: TGTGCCAGCAGTTACTCGAACCCTCCAGGGTTCAATGAGCAGTTCTTC. This sequence encodes CASSYSNPPGFNEQFF.

The J gene is TRBJ2-5, the V gene TRBV6-5; 11 bases agree with TRBD1. V was pared by 4 bases and J by 5 bases, with 6 bases of the junction left unmatched. The CDR3 spans 15 residues. Looked up from germline, CDR1 is MNHEY and CDR2 is SVGAGI. CDR3 sequence reads: CASSFRDRGGETQYF. Written as DNA, the CDR3 is TGTGCCAGCAGTTTCCGGGACAGGGGGGGGGAGACCCAGTACTTC.

The chain employs TRBV3-1 and TRBJ2-1, with 11 bases lining up with TRBD2. With 1 base clipped from V and 9 bases from J, the junction kept 5 bases outside the gene matches. Germline lookup yields CDR1 LGHDT and CDR2 YNNKEL (reference sequence). The CDR3 spans 15 residues. CDR3 in amino acids: CASSQVTSGVGEQFF. In nucleotides, the CDR3 is TGTGCCAGCAGCCAAGTGACTAGCGGGGTAGGTGAGCAGTTCTTC.

At least ten counts were recorded for this clonotype. The chain recombines TRBV7-2 with TRBJ2-1, with D perhaps assigned TRBD1 or TRBD2 (6 bases each). This CDR3 contains 16 residues. The V end lost 5 bases, the J end lost 0 bases, and 14 bases lay between the germline ends. Germline loops: CDR1 SGHTA, CDR2 FQGNSA. CDR3 loop: CASSLSGAGSYNEQFF. CDR3 sequence (DNA): TGTGCCAGCAGCCTCTCGGGGGCCGGCTCCTACAATGAGCAGTTCTTC.

The chain joins TRBV7-9 to TRBJ2-7; possible D gene TRBD2, 5 bases. The DNA end is more similar to TRBJ2-5, so the J call may be wrong. The CDR3 contains 15 residues. Germline CDR1 SEHNR, CDR2 FQNEAQ (reference sequence). Here the CDR3 DNA reads TGTGCCAGCAGCTTAGATATTAGCCCGGGGGAGACCCAGTACTTC. This encodes CASSLDISPGETQYF.

This clonotype has just a few counts. The V call is TRBV4-1, the J call TRBJ2-4; no definite D call. V was shortened by 0 bases and J by 2 bases, with 5 bases between the two germline ends. The CDR3 runs 14 residues. Germline V gene lookup returns CDR1 MGHRA and CDR2 YSYEKL. The CDR3 nucleotides are TGCGCCAGCAGCCAAGAAAGACCCAAAAACATTCAGTACTTC. Its protein product is CASSQERPKNIQYF.

The sample holds a few counts of this clonotype. The rearrangement joins TRBV5-1 to TRBJ1-2; D remains unclear. This CDR3 is 15 amino acids long. Germline V gives CDR1 SGHRS, CDR2 YFSETQ. Trimming removed 1 base from V and 7 bases from J, with 17 bases in between. The CDR3 protein is CASSLIRMEETGYTF. The CDR3 nucleotides are TGCGCCAGCAGCTTGATCAGGATGGAGGAGACTGGCTACACCTTC.

Only a few counts were recorded for this clonotype. The chain recombines TRBV9 with TRBJ1-2; D remains unclear. This CDR3 has 13 amino acids. Germline CDR1 SGDLS, CDR2 YYNGEE. The ends were cut back, 3 bases at V and 2 bases at J, with 8 bases in the middle. CDR3: CASSASANYGYTF. The CDR3 region has the DNA TGTGCCAGCAGCGCCTCAGCGAACTATGGCTACACCTTC.

This chain uses TRBV15 with TRBJ2-5; the match to TRBD2 covers 7 bases. The germline V gene has CDR1 LNHNV and CDR2 YYDKDF (reference sequence). V shed 2 bases and J 2 bases; nucleotides not matched to a gene: 2. CDR3 length equals 14 residues. The DNA of the CDR3 is TGTGCCACCAGCAGAATCGGGGGGCAAGAGACCCAGTACTTC. Protein product: CATSRIGGQETQYF.

The rearrangement uses TRBV7-2 and TRBJ1-1; perhaps TRBD1 as D (5 bases). The CDR3 is made up of 17 amino acids. The germline V and J ends were trimmed by 3 bases and 3 bases, with 20 bases remaining between them. In germline, CDR1 is SGHTA, CDR2 FQGNSA. The CDR3 sequence is CASSFPRGGVPHTEAFF. For the CDR3, the DNA is TGTGCCAGCAGCTTCCCGCGGGGCGGCGTCCCCCACACTGAAGCTTTCTTT.

The rearrangement joins TRBV14 to TRBJ2-1; D remains ambiguous. The CDR3 spans 15 residues. CDR1 is SGHDN, CDR2 FVKESK, per germline. Trimming pared 0 bases from V and 6 bases from J, leaving 12 bases between. CDR3 in amino acids: CASSQDSRVRNEQFF. CDR3 DNA sequence: TGTGCCAGCAGCCAAGATTCAAGGGTTCGCAATGAGCAGTTCTTC. The complete variable domain, with remaining parts taken from reference TRBV14 and TRBJ2-1, reads EAGVTQFPSHSVIEKGQTVTLRCDPISGHDNLYWYRRVMGKEIKFLLHFVKESKQDESGMPNNRFLAERTGGTYSTLKVQPAELEDSGVYFCASSQDSRVRNEQFFGPGTRLTVL.

This clonotype appeared once. The chain combines TRBV20-1 with TRBJ1-6, with D perhaps TRBD1 (5 bases). Trimming shortened V by 1 base and J by 7 bases, and 11 bases separated the two germline ends. The germline V gene has CDR1 DFQATT and CDR2 SNEGSKA (reference sequence). This CDR3 is built from 14 residues. CDR3 DNA sequence: TGCAGTGCTAGAGGCCGGGACGTGAATTCACCCCTCCACTTT. This translates into CSARGRDVNSPLHF.

This clonotype was recorded a few times. The gene calls are TRBV6-5 and TRBJ2-7, with no clear D. V lost 3 bases and J 3 bases, leaving 9 bases between the germline ends. The V gene's germline CDR1 is MNHEY and CDR2 SVGAGI. This CDR3 comprises 13 residues. The CDR3 loop is CASSYFPGYEQYF. CDR3 bases: TGTGCCAGCAGTTATTTTCCGGGCTACGAGCAGTACTTC.